This T cell receptor (beta chain) appears in the sequencing data of a study of T cell responses to AZD1222 COVID-19 vaccine. On the study more broadly: Some second doses came at about 4 weeks and others at about 12 weeks; these were pooled.

Germline-derived CDR1 and CDR2 are SGHRS and YFSETQ. This CDR3 region has 14 residues. The V end lost 6 bases, the J end lost 6 bases, and 19 bases lay between the germline ends. As concerns this clone: As yet, its antigen is unknown.

Study observations and caveats: Most donors were white British and more were female, and clonal diversity was possibly underestimated.

Repertoires were generated with immunoSEQ multiplex PCR, while TCRdb's copy carries only in-frame clones and drops some. The data contain 60,000 to 100,000 clones, about nine tenths of them singletons. The sequence was obtained from an adult in good health. Here the sequenced sample was peripheral blood, taken on day 0 of AZD1222 vaccination. The rearrangement uses TRBV5-1 and TRBJ2-7; weak D call: TRBD2 (8 bases). CDR3 amino acids: CASNTGTRGLEQYF. As DNA, the CDR3 is TGCGCCAGCAATACCGGGACTAGGGGGCTCGAGCAGTACTTC.